The T cell receptor (beta chain) under discussion was sequenced for a study of blood T cells in healthy people across ages. Caucasian, healthy and from Russia, the donors were aged between 6 and 90. Looked up from germline, CDR1 is MDHEN and CDR2 is SYDVKM. The CDR3 contains 11 residues. V lost 6 bases and J 4 bases, leaving 6 bases between the germline ends. As concerns this clonotype: The antigen remains undetermined.

A sample-barcoded 5' primer and a J-beta primer mix were used in a second PCR of about 7 to 11 cycles. Each of the cDNA molecules was tagged by a template-switch adaptor with 12 random nucleotides. One entry per CDR3 protein results from TCRdb running MiXCR on the 5' RACE reads. The data show about 1.4 million distinct CDR3 sequences, around 59% seen once. Points from the study as a whole: Underestimates were what the diversity estimates from one million T cells were considered to be.

Sequenced input: blood. The chain recombines TRBV28 with TRBJ1-2, with D unresolved. The receptor was derived from a young man in good health. The CDR3 reads CASRGPYGYTF. CDR3 coding DNA: TGTGCCAGCAGAGGGCCCTATGGCTACACCTTC.